This passage covers 4 T cell receptor beta chains from one sample sequenced in a study of human versus mouse CDR3 diversity and MHC coevolution. Data came from immunoSEQ multiplex PCR; TCRdb stores just in-frame clones and leaves some out. This sample has approximately 81,000 clones; around 95% occur once, and the top ten carry 1.3% to 1.5%. The sample consisted of naive CD4+ T cells from blood. Subset in this sample: CD45RO-negative CD62L-positive naive CD4 T cells. All receptors derive from a person aged 30 to 69 in good health.

The rearrangement uses TRBV27 and TRBJ1-5; 9 nucleotides line up with TRBD1. With V trimmed by 6 bases and J by 5 bases, 5 bases remained unmatched. The CDR3 loop spans 14 amino acids. Germline V gives CDR1 MNHEY, CDR2 SMNVEV (reference sequence). The DNA for the CDR3 is TGTGCCAGCAGCCGGACAGGGGTAGATCAGCCCCAGCATTTT. Translation: CASSRTGVDQPQHF.

This chain links TRBV6-5 with TRBJ2-7; 9 bases agree with TRBD1. This CDR3 is 15 amino acids long. Per germline, CDR1 MNHEY and CDR2 SVGAGI. V dropped 6 bases and J dropped 3; count of bases not matched to a gene: 9. The CDR3 sequence is CASSPPGQGNYEQYF. CDR3 in DNA: TGTGCCAGCAGCCCCCCGGGACAGGGAAACTACGAGCAGTACTTC.

The rearrangement uses TRBV9 and TRBJ1-3, with D unclear. V shed 1 base and J shed 1 base, with 6 bases lying between them. Germline V gives CDR1 SGDLS, CDR2 YYNGEE. The CDR3 totals 14 residues. This chain's CDR3 is CASSVRGSGNTIYF. Written as DNA, the CDR3 is TGTGCCAGCAGCGTAAGAGGTTCTGGAAACACCATATATTTT.

This rearrangement joins TRBV29-1 to TRBJ2-7; D is perhaps TRBD1 (5 bases). CDR3 length: 12 amino acids. V lost 4 bases, J lost 7 bases, and 14 bases lay in between. CDR1 and CDR2 (germline): SQVTM, ANQGSEA. The CDR3 nucleotides read TGCAGCGTTGTTAGGGGCTGGGGTGAGCAGTACTTC. Protein product: CSVVRGWGEQYF.